These T cell receptor beta chains were read from a single sample in a study of cytomegalovirus exposure and HLA in healthy donors. This table comes from immunoSEQ multiplex PCR, and its TCRdb copy is limited to in-frame clones, with some not included. The sample yields 150,000 or so clones, roughly 80% seen once. Sequencing was done on a sample of PBMCs. These receptor sequences come from a man between 35 and 55 years old in good health and CMV-seropositive. CDR3s include the opening cysteine and the closing phenylalanine or tryptophan.

j_call: TRBJ1-1; v_call: TRBV10-1; cdr3_aa: CASSRGQQNTEAFF
j_call: TRBJ2-5; v_call: TRBV21-1; cdr3_aa: CASIRWKTDSRRQGTQYF
j_call: TRBJ2-2; v_call: TRBV28; cdr3_aa: CASRRFTGEAGELFF
j_call: TRBJ2-3; v_call: TRBV7-2; cdr3_aa: CASSPLGVAAFTDTQYF
j_call: TRBJ2-1; v_call: TRBV5-4; cdr3_aa: CASSLERTSSVGQFF
j_call: TRBJ2-3; v_call: TRBV11-2; cdr3_aa: CASSSITDTQYF
j_call: TRBJ2-7; v_call: TRBV20-1; cdr3_aa: CSAHSGYEQYF
j_call: TRBJ2-2; v_call: TRBV7-9; cdr3_aa: CASSPSISSANTGELFF
j_call: TRBJ2-5; v_call: TRBV28; cdr3_aa: CASSPLEATQYF
j_call: TRBJ1-5; v_call: TRBV10-3; cdr3_aa: CAIGQTGNQPQHF
j_call: TRBJ2-1; v_call: TRBV4-3; cdr3_aa: CASSQEAGGPYNEQFF
j_call: TRBJ2-7; v_call: TRBV7-8; cdr3_aa: CASSFSVQGIYEQYF
j_call: TRBJ2-3; v_call: TRBV5-1; cdr3_aa: CASSDTSGTDTQYF
j_call: TRBJ2-1; v_call: TRBV4-1; cdr3_aa: CASSPRGGFSNEQFF
j_call: TRBJ1-4; v_call: TRBV19; cdr3_aa: CASSQASATNEKLFF
j_call: TRBJ1-2; v_call: TRBV4-2; cdr3_aa: CASSQETNGVDGYTF
j_call: TRBJ2-1; v_call: TRBV5-1; cdr3_aa: CANPRDRAYNEQFF
j_call: TRBJ1-1; v_call: TRBV9; cdr3_aa: CASSFLTGGNTEAFF
j_call: TRBJ1-2; v_call: TRBV28; cdr3_aa: CASSLFSPQLHPDGYTF
j_call: TRBJ2-3; v_call: TRBV9; cdr3_aa: CASKTSGDTDTQYF
j_call: TRBJ2-7; v_call: TRBV10-3; cdr3_aa: CAIGTSNYEQYF
j_call: TRBJ2-6; v_call: TRBV19; cdr3_aa: CASSKDLSGANVLTF